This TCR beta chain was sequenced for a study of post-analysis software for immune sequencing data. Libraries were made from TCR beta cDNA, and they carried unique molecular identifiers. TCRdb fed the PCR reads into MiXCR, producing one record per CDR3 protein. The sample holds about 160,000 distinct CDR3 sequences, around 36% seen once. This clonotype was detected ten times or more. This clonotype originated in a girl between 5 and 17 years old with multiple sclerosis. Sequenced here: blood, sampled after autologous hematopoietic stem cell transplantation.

The CDR3 region has the DNA TGCGCCAGCACCCTAACAGTGGGTAGCGAGCAGTACTTC. Translated, it gives CASTLTVGSEQYF. The rearrangement joins TRBV5-1 to TRBJ2-7; unclear D gene. Germline V gives CDR1 SGHRS, CDR2 YFSETQ. V was cut by 6 bases and J by 6 bases, with 16 bases left in between. The CDR3 is made up of 13 amino acids.